Sequencing of this T cell receptor (beta chain) was carried out in a study of human T cells and chemical hapten exposure. For the study at large: The scalp of each patient received a weekly diphenylcyclopropenone dose for the full roughly 25-week study.

From the RACE reads, TCRdb called clonotypes with MiXCR, one entry per CDR3 protein. Seen here are 55,000 to 75,000 distinct CDR3 sequences, approximately 13% observed once, and the top ten hold 2% to 2.5%. Time point reported: patch test 3, about 24 weeks after DPC sensitization. The treatment was: therapeutic diphenylcyclopropenone sensitization with weekly scalp DPC. Alopecia patients, 18 to 70 years old and DPC-suitable, served as donors. This CDR3 region has 15 residues. Germline CDR1 SGDLS, CDR2 YYNGEE. V dropped 5 bases and J dropped 0 bases, with 12 bases sitting between them. The V and J genes are TRBV9 and TRBJ2-1; TRBD1 or TRBD2 may be the D gene (6 bases each). The TCR originated in a man aged 25-40 years with alopecia areata. Some clones in this sample may be carry-over from other donors' samples. The source material was whole blood, sampled in connection with sensitization to the hapten diphenylcyclopropenone (DPC). The CDR3 protein is CASSAQGLSYNEQFF. The CDR3 nucleotides are TGTGCCAGCAGTGCACAGGGACTCTCCTACAATGAGCAGTTCTTC.